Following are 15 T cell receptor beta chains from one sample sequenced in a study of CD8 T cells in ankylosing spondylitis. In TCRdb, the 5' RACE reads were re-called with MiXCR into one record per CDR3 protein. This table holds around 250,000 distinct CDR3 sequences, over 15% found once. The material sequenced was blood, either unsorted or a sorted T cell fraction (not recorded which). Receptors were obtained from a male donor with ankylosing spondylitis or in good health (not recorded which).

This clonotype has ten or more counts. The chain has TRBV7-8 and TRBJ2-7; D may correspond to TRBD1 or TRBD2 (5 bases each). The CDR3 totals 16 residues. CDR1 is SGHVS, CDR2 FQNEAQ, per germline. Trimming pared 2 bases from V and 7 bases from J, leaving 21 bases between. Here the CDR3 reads CASSLISGQDLGEQYF. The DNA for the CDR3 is TGTGCCAGCAGCTTAATCTCGGGGCAGGATCTGGGGGAGCAGTACTTC.

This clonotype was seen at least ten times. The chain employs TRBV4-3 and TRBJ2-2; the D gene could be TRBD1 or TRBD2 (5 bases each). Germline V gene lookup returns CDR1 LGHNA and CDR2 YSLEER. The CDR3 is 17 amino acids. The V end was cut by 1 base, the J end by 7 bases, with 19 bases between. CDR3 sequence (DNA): TGCGCCAGCAGCCAAGGGACGGTGGGACCAGGCGGCGGGGAGCTGTTTTTT. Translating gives CASSQGTVGPGGGELFF.

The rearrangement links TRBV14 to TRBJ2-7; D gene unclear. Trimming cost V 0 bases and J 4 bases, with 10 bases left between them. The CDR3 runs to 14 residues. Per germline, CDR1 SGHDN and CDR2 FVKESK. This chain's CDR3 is CASSQEGWPYEQYF. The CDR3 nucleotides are TGTGCCAGCAGCCAAGAGGGGTGGCCATACGAGCAGTACTTC.

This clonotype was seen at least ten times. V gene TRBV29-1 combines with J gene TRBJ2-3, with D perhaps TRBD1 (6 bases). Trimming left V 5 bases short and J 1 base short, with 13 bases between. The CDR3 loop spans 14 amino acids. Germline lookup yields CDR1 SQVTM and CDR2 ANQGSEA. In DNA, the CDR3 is TGCAGCGTTCCCACAGGGATCGGCACAGATACGCAGTATTTT. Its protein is CSVPTGIGTDTQYF.

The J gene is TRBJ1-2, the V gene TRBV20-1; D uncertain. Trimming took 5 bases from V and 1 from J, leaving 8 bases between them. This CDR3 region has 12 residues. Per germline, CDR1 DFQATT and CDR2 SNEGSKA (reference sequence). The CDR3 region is CSAADNNYGYTF. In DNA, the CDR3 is TGCAGTGCTGCCGACAATAACTATGGCTACACCTTC.

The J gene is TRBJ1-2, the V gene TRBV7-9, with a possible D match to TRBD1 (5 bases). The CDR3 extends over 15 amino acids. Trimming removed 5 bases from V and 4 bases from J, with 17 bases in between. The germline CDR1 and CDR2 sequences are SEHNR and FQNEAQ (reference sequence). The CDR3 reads CASSPYGTDGYGYTF. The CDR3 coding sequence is TGTGCCAGCAGCCCCTACGGGACCGACGGCTATGGCTACACCTTC.

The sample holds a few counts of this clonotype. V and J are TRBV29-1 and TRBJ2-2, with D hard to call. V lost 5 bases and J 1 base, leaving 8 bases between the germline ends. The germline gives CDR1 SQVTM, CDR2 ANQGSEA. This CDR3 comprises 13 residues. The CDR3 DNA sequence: TGCAGCGTTTTCGACGGGAACACCGGGGAGCTGTTTTTT. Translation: CSVFDGNTGELFF.

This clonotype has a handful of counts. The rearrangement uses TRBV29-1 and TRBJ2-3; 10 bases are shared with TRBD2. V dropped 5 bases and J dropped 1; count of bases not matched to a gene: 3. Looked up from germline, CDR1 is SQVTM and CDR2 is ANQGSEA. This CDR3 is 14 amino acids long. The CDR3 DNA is TGCAGCGTTTCTAGCGGGAGAGGCACAGATACGCAGTATTTT. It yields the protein CSVSSGRGTDTQYF.

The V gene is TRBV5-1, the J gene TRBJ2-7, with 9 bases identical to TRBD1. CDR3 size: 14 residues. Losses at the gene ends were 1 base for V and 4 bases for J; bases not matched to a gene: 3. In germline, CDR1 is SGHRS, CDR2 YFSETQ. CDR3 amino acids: CASSLWDRDYEQYF. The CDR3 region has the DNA TGCGCCAGCAGCTTGTGGGACAGGGATTACGAGCAGTACTTC.

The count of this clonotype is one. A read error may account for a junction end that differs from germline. In DNA form, the CDR3 reads TGTGCCAGCATTGGCCGTGGTAGCGGGGGCACAGGTACGCAGTATTTT. This gives the protein CASIGRGSGGTGTQYF. The V call is TRBV7-2, the J call TRBJ2-3, with 9 bases aligning to TRBD2. The CDR3 has 16 amino acids. CDR1 SGHTA and CDR2 FQGNSA come from the germline V gene.

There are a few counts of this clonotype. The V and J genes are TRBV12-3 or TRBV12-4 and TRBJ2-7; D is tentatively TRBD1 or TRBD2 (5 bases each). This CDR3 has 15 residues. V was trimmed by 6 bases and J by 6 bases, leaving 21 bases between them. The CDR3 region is CASRPVPGRPSEQYF. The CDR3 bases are TGTGCCAGCAGACCAGTTCCGGGACGGCCTTCCGAGCAGTACTTC.

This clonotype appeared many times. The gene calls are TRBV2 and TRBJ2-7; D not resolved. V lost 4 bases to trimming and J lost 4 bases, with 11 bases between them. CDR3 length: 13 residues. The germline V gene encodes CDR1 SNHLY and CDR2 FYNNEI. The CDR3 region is CASSGGSGYEQYF. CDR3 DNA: TGTGCCAGCAGTGGGGGAAGTGGGTACGAGCAGTACTTC.

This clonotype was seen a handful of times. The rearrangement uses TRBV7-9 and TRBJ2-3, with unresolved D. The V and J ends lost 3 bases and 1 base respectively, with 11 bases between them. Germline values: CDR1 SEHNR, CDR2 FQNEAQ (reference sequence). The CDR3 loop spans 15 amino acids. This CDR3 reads CASSLPESGTDTQYF. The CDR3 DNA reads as TGTGCCAGCAGCTTGCCGGAGAGCGGCACAGATACGCAGTATTTT.

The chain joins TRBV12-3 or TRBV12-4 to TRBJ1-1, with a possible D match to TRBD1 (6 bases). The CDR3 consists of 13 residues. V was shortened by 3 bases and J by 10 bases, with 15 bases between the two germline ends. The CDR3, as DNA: TGTGCCAGCAGTTTCGGCAGGGGAGGAGGAGCTTTCTTT. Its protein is CASSFGRGGGAFF.

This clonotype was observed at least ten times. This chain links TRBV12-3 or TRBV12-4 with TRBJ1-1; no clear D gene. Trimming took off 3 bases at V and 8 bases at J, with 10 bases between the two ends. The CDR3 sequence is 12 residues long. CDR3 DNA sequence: TGTGCCAGCAGTTTTATGGCCAGGGAAGCTTTCTTT. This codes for CASSFMAREAFF.